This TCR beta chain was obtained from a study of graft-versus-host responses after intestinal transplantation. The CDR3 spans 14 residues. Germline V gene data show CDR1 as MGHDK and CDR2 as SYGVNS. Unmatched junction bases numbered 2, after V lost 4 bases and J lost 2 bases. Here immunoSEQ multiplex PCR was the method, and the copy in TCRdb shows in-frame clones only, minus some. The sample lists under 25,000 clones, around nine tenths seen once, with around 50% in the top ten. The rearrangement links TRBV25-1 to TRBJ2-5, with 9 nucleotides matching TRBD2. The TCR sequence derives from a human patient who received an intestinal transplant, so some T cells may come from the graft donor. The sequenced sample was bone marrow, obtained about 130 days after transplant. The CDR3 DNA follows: TGTGCCAGCAGTGTCAGCGGGGGGCAAGAGACCCAGTACTTC. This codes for CASSVSGGQETQYF.